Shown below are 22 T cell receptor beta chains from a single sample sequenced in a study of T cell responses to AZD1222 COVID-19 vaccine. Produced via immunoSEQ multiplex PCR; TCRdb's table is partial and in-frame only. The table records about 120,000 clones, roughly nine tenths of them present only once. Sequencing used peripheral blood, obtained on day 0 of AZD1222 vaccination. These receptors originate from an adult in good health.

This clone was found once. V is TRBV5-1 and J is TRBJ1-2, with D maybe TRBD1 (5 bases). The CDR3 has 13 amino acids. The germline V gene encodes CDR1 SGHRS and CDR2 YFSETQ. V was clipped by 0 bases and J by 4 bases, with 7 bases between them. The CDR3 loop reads CASSLEDSYGYTF. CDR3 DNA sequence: TGCGCCAGCAGCTTGGAAGACAGCTATGGCTACACCTTC.

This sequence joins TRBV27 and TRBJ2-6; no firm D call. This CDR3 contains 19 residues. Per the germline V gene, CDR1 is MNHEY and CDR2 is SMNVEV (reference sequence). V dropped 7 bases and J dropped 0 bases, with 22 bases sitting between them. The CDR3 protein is CASKLSLGLPTSGANVLTF. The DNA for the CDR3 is TGTGCCAGCAAATTAAGTTTGGGTTTACCCACCTCTGGGGCCAACGTCCTGACTTTC.

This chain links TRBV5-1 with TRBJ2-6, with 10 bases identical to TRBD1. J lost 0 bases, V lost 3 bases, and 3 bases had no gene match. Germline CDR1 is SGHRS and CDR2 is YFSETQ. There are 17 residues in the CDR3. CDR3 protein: CASSSGQGFSGANVLTF. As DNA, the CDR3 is TGCGCCAGCAGCTCGGGACAGGGGTTCTCTGGGGCCAACGTCCTGACTTTC.

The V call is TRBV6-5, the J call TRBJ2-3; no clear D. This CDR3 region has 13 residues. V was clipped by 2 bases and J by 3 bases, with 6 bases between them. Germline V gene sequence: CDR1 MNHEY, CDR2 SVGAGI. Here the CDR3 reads CASSYGWTDTQYF. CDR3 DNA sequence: TGTGCCAGCAGTTACGGATGGACAGATACGCAGTATTTT.

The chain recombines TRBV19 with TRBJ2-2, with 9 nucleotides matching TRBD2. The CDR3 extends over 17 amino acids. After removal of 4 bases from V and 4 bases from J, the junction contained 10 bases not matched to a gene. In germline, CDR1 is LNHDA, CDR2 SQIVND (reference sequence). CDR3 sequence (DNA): TGTGCCAGTAGTAGGGACCTTAGGACTAGCGTCACCGGGGAGCTGTTTTTT. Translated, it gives CASSRDLRTSVTGELFF.

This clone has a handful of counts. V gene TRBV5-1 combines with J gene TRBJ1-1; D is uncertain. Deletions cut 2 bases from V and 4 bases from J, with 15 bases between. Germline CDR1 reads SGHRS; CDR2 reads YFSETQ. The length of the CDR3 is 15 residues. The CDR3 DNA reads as TGCGCCAGCAGCTTCCGCGGAACCCTGGGCACTGAAGCTTTCTTT. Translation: CASSFRGTLGTEAFF.

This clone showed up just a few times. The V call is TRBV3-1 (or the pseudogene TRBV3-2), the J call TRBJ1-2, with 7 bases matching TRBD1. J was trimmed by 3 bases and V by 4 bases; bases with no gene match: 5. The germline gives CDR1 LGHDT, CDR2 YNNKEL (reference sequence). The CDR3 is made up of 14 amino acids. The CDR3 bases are TGTGCCAGCAGCCGACAGGGAGGAGACTATGGCTACACCTTC. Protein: CASSRQGGDYGYTF.

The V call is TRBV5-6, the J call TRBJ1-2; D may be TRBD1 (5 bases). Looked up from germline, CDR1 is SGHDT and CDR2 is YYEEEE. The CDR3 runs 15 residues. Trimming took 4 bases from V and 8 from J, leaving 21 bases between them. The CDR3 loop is CASSLTQARRGGYTF. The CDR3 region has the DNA TGTGCCAGCAGCCTCACACAGGCCAGGCGGGGCGGCTACACCTTC.

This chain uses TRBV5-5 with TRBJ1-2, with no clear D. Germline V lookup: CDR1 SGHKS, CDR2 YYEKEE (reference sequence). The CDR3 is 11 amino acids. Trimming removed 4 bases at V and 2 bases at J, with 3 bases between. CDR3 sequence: CASSVNYGYTF. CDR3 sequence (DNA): TGTGCCAGCAGCGTGAACTATGGCTACACCTTC.

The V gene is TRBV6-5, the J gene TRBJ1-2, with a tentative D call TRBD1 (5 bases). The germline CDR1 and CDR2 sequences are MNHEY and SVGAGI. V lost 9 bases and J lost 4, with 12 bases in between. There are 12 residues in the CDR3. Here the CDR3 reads CARKDGGYGYTF. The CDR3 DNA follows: TGTGCCAGAAAAGACGGGGGCTATGGCTACACCTTC.

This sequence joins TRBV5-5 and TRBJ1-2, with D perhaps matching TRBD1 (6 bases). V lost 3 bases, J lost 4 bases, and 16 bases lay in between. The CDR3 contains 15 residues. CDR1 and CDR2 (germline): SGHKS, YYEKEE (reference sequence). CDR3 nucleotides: TGTGCCAGCAGCTCGAATACAGGGAACCTCTATGGCTACACCTTC. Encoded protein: CASSSNTGNLYGYTF.

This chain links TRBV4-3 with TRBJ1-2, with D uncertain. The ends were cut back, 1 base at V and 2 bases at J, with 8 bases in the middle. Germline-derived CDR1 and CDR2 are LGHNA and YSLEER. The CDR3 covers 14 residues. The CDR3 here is CASSQVAGNYGYTF. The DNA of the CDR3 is TGCGCCAGCAGCCAAGTCGCCGGAAACTATGGCTACACCTTC.

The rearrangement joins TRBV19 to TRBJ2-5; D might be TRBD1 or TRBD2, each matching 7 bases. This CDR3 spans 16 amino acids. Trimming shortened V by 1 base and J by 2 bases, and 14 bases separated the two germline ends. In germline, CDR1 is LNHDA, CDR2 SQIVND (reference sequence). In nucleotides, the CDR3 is TGTGCCAGTAGTATAGTGGGAGGGGGCTTTCAAGAGACCCAGTACTTC. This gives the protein CASSIVGGGFQETQYF.

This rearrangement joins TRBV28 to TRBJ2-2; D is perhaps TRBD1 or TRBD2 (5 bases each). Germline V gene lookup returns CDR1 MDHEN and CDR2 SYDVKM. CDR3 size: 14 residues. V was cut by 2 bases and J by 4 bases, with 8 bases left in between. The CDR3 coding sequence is TGTGCCAGCAGTTTAGGGGGTACCACCGGGGAGCTGTTTTTT. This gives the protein CASSLGGTTGELFF.

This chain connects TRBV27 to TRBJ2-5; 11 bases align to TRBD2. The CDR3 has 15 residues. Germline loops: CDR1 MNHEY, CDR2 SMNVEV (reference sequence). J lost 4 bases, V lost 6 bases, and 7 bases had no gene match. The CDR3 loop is CASSRTSGWGETQYF. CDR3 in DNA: TGTGCCAGCAGCCGGACTAGCGGGTGGGGAGAGACCCAGTACTTC.

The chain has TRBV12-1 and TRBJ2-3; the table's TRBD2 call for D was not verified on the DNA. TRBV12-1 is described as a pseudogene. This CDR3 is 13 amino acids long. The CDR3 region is CASSPRVTDTQYF. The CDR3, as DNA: TGTGCCAGCAGCCCGCGTGTCACAGATACGCAGTATTTT.

CDR3 DNA sequence: TGCGCCAGCAGCTCTGACAGGGGAAGAAATGAAAAACTGTTTTTT. Amino acid sequence: CASSSDRGRNEKLFF. This chain connects TRBV5-1 to TRBJ1-4; the match to TRBD1 covers 8 bases. The CDR3 is 15 amino acids. The ends lost 3 bases at V and 5 bases at J; junction bases unmatched: 6. Looked up from germline, CDR1 is SGHRS and CDR2 is YFSETQ. Full variable domain (missing parts from reference TRBV5-1 and TRBJ1-4): KAGVTQTPRYLIKTRGQQVTLSCSPISGHRSVSWYQQTPGQGLQFLFEYFSETQRNKGNFPGRFSGRQFSNSRSEMNVSTLELGDSALYLCASSSDRGRNEKLFFGSGTQLSVL.

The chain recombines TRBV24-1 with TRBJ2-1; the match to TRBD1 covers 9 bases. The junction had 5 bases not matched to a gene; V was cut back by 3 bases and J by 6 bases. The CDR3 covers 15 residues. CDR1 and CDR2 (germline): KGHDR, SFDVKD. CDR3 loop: CATSDRDRVGNEQFF. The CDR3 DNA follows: TGTGCCACCAGTGATCGGGACAGGGTGGGCAATGAGCAGTTCTTC.

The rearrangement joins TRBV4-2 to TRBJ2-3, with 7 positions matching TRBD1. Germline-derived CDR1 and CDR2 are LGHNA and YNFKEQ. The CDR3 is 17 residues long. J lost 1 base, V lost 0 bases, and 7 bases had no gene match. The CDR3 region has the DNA TGTGCCAGCAGCCAAGATCCGCCTGGACAGGGCACAGATACGCAGTATTTT. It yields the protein CASSQDPPGQGTDTQYF.

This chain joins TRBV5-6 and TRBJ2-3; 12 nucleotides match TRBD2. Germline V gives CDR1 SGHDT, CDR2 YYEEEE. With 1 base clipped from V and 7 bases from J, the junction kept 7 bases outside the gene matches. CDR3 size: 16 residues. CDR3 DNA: TGTGCCAGCAGCTTGTCTGCCGGACTAGCGGGGAATACGCAGTATTTT. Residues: CASSLSAGLAGNTQYF.

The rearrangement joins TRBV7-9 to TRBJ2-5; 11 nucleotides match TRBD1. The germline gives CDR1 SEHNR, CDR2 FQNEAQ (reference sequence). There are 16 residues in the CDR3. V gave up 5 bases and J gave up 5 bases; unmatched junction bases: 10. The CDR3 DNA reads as TGTGCCAGCAGCCCCCTAGGACAGGGGGCGGGGGAGACCCAGTACTTC. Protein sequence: CASSPLGQGAGETQYF.

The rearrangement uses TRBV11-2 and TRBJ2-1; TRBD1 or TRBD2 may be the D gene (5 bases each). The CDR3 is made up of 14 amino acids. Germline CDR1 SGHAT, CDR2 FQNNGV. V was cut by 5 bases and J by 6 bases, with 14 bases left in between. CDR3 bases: TGTGCCAGCAGCCCCCGTGAGGGGATCAATGAGCAGTTCTTC. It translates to CASSPREGINEQFF.